Listed here are 25 T cell receptor beta chains from one sample, sequenced in a study of blood T cell repertoires in COVID-19. The table came from immunoSEQ multiplex PCR; TCRdb's copy has only in-frame clones and leaves some out. The sample yields around 150,000 clones, about 90% seen once. Sequencing was carried out using peripheral blood. The receptor source for this set is a man aged 25 to 40 with COVID-19, enrolled during active disease.

The rearrangement uses TRBV7-2 and TRBJ1-6; 9 bases map to TRBD1. Germline trimming cut 4 bases from V and 7 bases from J; bases unmatched to any gene: 2. CDR3 length equals 14 residues. Per germline, CDR1 SGHTA and CDR2 FQGNSA. CDR3 nucleotide sequence: TGTGCCAGCAGCTGGGGACAGGGAAATTCACCCCTCCACTTT. Its protein is CASSWGQGNSPLHF. Together with reference TRBV7-2 and TRBJ1-6, the CDR3 gives the full variable domain: GAGVSQSPSNKVTEKGKDVELRCDPISGHTALYWYRQSLGQGLEFLIYFQGNSAPDKSGLPSDRFSAERTGGSVSTLTIQRTQQEDSAVYLCASSWGQGNSPLHFGNGTRLTVT.

The V gene is TRBV5-1, the J gene TRBJ2-3, with no clear D. Germline values: CDR1 SGHRS, CDR2 YFSETQ. The germline V and J ends were trimmed by 0 bases and 0 bases, with 8 bases remaining between them. The CDR3 covers 15 residues. CDR3: CASSLELPSTDTQYF. Here the CDR3 DNA reads TGCGCCAGCAGCTTGGAACTCCCTAGCACAGATACGCAGTATTTT. Complete variable domain (other parts from reference TRBV5-1 and TRBJ2-3): KAGVTQTPRYLIKTRGQQVTLSCSPISGHRSVSWYQQTPGQGLQFLFEYFSETQRNKGNFPGRFSGRQFSNSRSEMNVSTLELGDSALYLCASSLELPSTDTQYFGPGTRLTVL.

The V gene is TRBV6-5, the J gene TRBJ1-3; D possibly corresponds to TRBD1 (6 bases). Trimming took off 6 bases at V and 0 bases at J, with 9 bases between the two ends. This CDR3 is built from 14 residues. Per germline, CDR1 MNHEY and CDR2 SVGAGI. This chain's CDR3 is CASRGAPSGNTIYF. The CDR3 DNA follows: TGTGCCAGCAGGGGGGCGCCCTCTGGAAACACCATATATTTT.

The gene calls are TRBV7-8 and TRBJ2-1; 9 bases agree with TRBD1. This CDR3 is built from 16 residues. Germline V gene lookup returns CDR1 SGHVS and CDR2 FQNEAQ. V gave up 5 bases and J gave up 1 base; unmatched junction bases: 6. The CDR3 region has the DNA TGTGCCAGCAGCGGAAGGACAGGGGATTCCTACAATGAGCAGTTCTTC. This encodes CASSGRTGDSYNEQFF.

The genes are TRBV19 and TRBJ1-1; the match to TRBD1 covers 9 bases. V lost 1 base, J lost 5 bases, and 14 bases stayed unmatched. The CDR3 extends over 18 amino acids. Germline V gene data show CDR1 as LNHDA and CDR2 as SQIVND (reference sequence). The CDR3 DNA reads as TGTGCCAGTAGTATAGGCCGAACTCGCGACAGGGGGTATACTGAAGCTTTCTTT. It yields the protein CASSIGRTRDRGYTEAFF.

The chain recombines TRBV6-6 with TRBJ1-2; D remains unclear. CDR1 MNHNY and CDR2 SVGAGI come from the germline V gene (reference sequence). CDR3 size: 13 residues. V lost 4 bases to trimming and J lost 4 bases, with 10 bases between them. DNA of the CDR3: TGTGCCAGCAGTTCTCGGGAGGCCTATGGCTACACCTTC. Encoded protein: CASSSREAYGYTF.

The chain combines TRBV30 with TRBJ2-1, with a tentative D call TRBD2 (6 bases). This CDR3 comprises 14 residues. Trimming stripped 2 bases from V and 4 bases from J, with 12 bases between. Germline V gives CDR1 GTSNPN, CDR2 SVGIG (reference sequence). The CDR3 sequence is CAWSRNSGYNEQFF. CDR3 nucleotides: TGTGCCTGGAGTAGGAATAGCGGATACAATGAGCAGTTCTTC.

This sequence joins TRBV19 and TRBJ2-3; D might be TRBD2 (6 bases). The ends were cut back, 8 bases at V and 5 bases at J, with 14 bases in the middle. CDR1 and CDR2 (germline): LNHDA, SQIVND (reference sequence). The CDR3 consists of 13 residues. CDR3 loop: CASLDWGEDTQYF. The CDR3 DNA is TGTGCCAGTTTGGACTGGGGGGAAGATACGCAGTATTTT. Full variable domain (outside the CDR3, taken from reference TRBV19 and TRBJ2-3): DGGITQSPKYLFRKEGQNVTLSCEQNLNHDAMYWYRQDPGQGLRLIYYSQIVNDFQKGDIAEGYSVSREKKESFPLTVTSAQKNPTAFYLCASLDWGEDTQYFGPGTRLTVL.

This clone appeared a single time. The genes are TRBV2 and TRBJ2-1; 14 bases map to TRBD2. The CDR3 totals 15 residues. J lost 7 bases, V lost 6 bases, and 5 bases had no gene match. CDR1 SNHLY and CDR2 FYNNEI come from the germline V gene. CDR3 loop: CASRPTSGGANEQFF. The CDR3 region has the DNA TGTGCCAGCAGGCCGACTAGCGGGGGGGCGAATGAGCAGTTCTTC.

Written as DNA, the CDR3 is TGTGCCAGCAGCCCCCAAGGGGGGACTATGGGCTACACCTTC. Protein sequence: CASSPQGGTMGYTF. The chain recombines TRBV5-8 with TRBJ1-2, with D possibly matching TRBD1 (6 bases). The germline V and J ends were trimmed by 4 bases and 8 bases, with 18 bases remaining between them. Germline V gene sequence: CDR1 SGHTS, CDR2 YDEGEE. CDR3 length equals 14 residues.

The rearrangement links TRBV19 to TRBJ2-5; TRBD1 matches 7 bases. Trimming at V came to 0 bases and at J to 7 bases, leaving 14 bases not matched to a gene. The CDR3 has 17 residues. Germline V gene lookup returns CDR1 LNHDA and CDR2 SQIVND (reference sequence). CDR3 coding DNA: TGTGCCAGTAGTATAGAGTGGAGGAGTCTAACAGGGGTGACCCAGTACTTC. This translates into CASSIEWRSLTGVTQYF.

The V call is TRBV7-2, the J call TRBJ1-4, with 10 nucleotides matching TRBD1. The CDR3 sequence is 16 residues long. CDR1 and CDR2 from the germline V gene are SGHTA and FQGNSA. V lost 5 bases and J lost 7; bases outside the gene matches: 10. Here the CDR3 reads CASSLRQGANSEKLFF. The CDR3, as DNA: TGTGCCAGCAGCCTGAGACAGGGGGCGAATAGTGAAAAACTGTTTTTT.

J is TRBJ2-7 and V is TRBV5-4; possible D gene TRBD1, 5 bases. Germline CDR1 and CDR2: SGHNT and YYREEE (reference sequence). The CDR3 runs to 12 residues. The ends were cut back, 5 bases at V and 1 base at J, with 7 bases in the middle. This CDR3 is CASSQGSYEQYF. The CDR3 region has the DNA TGTGCCAGCAGTCAGGGTTCCTACGAGCAGTACTTC.

The CDR3 spells CASSYGSEAFF. The CDR3 coding sequence is TGTGCCAGCAGTTATGGCTCTGAAGCTTTCTTT. This chain joins TRBV6-2 or TRBV6-3 and TRBJ1-1; D unresolved. The V gene's germline CDR1 is MNHEY and CDR2 SVGEGT. There are 11 residues in the CDR3. Trimming stripped 3 bases from V and 6 bases from J, with 5 bases between.

This clone was seen only once. V usage is TRBV19 and J usage is TRBJ1-1, with D hard to call. The CDR3 runs to 14 residues. In germline, CDR1 is LNHDA, CDR2 SQIVND (reference sequence). V dropped 6 bases and J dropped 0 bases, with 11 bases sitting between them. This CDR3 reads CASSQRTVNTEAFF. The CDR3 DNA sequence: TGTGCCAGTAGCCAAAGAACAGTGAACACTGAAGCTTTCTTT. Full variable domain (outside the CDR3, taken from reference TRBV19 and TRBJ1-1): DGGITQSPKYLFRKEGQNVTLSCEQNLNHDAMYWYRQDPGQGLRLIYYSQIVNDFQKGDIAEGYSVSREKKESFPLTVTSAQKNPTAFYLCASSQRTVNTEAFFGQGTRLTVV.

The chain employs TRBV27 and TRBJ2-6; 7 nucleotides match TRBD2. Germline loops: CDR1 MNHEY, CDR2 SMNVEV (reference sequence). The ends lost 0 bases at V and 0 bases at J; junction bases unmatched: 8. CDR3 size: 19 residues. The CDR3 protein is CASSLSVLAAISGANVLTF. CDR3 bases: TGTGCCAGCAGTTTATCGGTGCTAGCGGCTATCTCTGGGGCCAACGTCCTGACTTTC.

The rearrangement links TRBV28 to TRBJ2-2; D gene uncertain. Germline CDR1 is MDHEN and CDR2 is SYDVKM. CDR3 length: 12 residues. Trimming removed 6 bases at V and 7 bases at J, with 9 bases between. CDR3 DNA sequence: TGTGCCAGCAGCCCACGGAGCGGGGAGCTGTTTTTT. Translating gives CASSPRSGELFF.

V and J are TRBV7-2 and TRBJ1-6; D unresolved. Looked up from germline, CDR1 is SGHTA and CDR2 is FQGNSA. V shed 4 bases and J shed 7 bases, with 14 bases lying between them. The CDR3 has 15 residues. The CDR3 loop is CASSSNTAGNSPLHF. The CDR3 nucleotides are TGTGCCAGCAGCTCGAACACGGCCGGGAATTCACCCCTCCACTTT. Drawing the rest from reference TRBV7-2 and TRBJ1-6, the complete variable domain is GAGVSQSPSNKVTEKGKDVELRCDPISGHTALYWYRQSLGQGLEFLIYFQGNSAPDKSGLPSDRFSAERTGGSVSTLTIQRTQQEDSAVYLCASSSNTAGNSPLHFGNGTRLTVT.

The rearrangement uses TRBV7-3 and TRBJ1-1; tentatively, D is TRBD1 (5 bases). This CDR3 is built from 15 residues. CDR1 is SGHTA, CDR2 FQGTGA, per germline. With 4 bases removed from V and 0 bases from J, the gap between germline ends came to 12 bases. DNA of the CDR3: TGTGCCAGCAGCTCCCAGGGATCTATGAACACTGAAGCTTTCTTT. Translated, it gives CASSSQGSMNTEAFF.

The V and J genes are TRBV28 and TRBJ1-1; 10 bases line up with TRBD1. The CDR3 sequence is 13 residues long. The V segment lost 11 bases and the J segment 9 bases; nucleotides outside the gene matches: 12. The V gene's germline CDR1 is MDHEN and CDR2 SYDVKM. The CDR3 DNA is TGTGCCGGTATCGGGACAGGGGATACGAAAGCTTTCTTT. Protein: CAGIGTGDTKAFF.

The rearrangement joins TRBV28 to TRBJ1-1; TRBD1 matches 11 bases. CDR3 length: 17 amino acids. J gave up 5 bases and V 6 bases, and 14 bases lay outside the gene matches. Germline CDR1 is MDHEN and CDR2 is SYDVKM. CDR3 amino acids: CASRNLPGQGAGTEAFF. For the CDR3, the DNA is TGTGCCAGCAGAAATCTTCCTGGACAGGGGGCGGGTACTGAAGCTTTCTTT.

Written as DNA, the CDR3 is TGTGCCAGCAGCTTGGTGGTTCACGAGACTGGCACCGGGGAGCTGTTTTTT. This codes for CASSLVVHETGTGELFF. The chain joins TRBV5-4 to TRBJ2-2, with D unresolved. The V and J ends lost 0 bases and 4 bases respectively, with 16 bases between them. Germline assignment: CDR1 SGHNT and CDR2 YYREEE (reference sequence). The CDR3 extends over 17 amino acids. Looking up the rest from reference TRBV5-4 and TRBJ2-2 gives the full variable domain: ETGVTQSPTHLIKTRGQQVTLRCSSQSGHNTVSWYQQALGQGPQFIFQYYREEENGRGNFPPRFSGLQFPNYSSELNVNALELDDSALYLCASSLVVHETGTGELFFGEGSRLTVL.

V is TRBV6-6 and J is TRBJ1-5; D might be TRBD1 (5 bases). Germline values: CDR1 MNHNY, CDR2 SVGAGI (reference sequence). V was pared by 7 bases and J by 5 bases, with 21 bases between. The CDR3 is made up of 16 amino acids. This chain's CDR3 is CASTDGWQGLYQPQHF. CDR3 sequence (DNA): TGTGCCAGCACCGACGGGTGGCAGGGTTTATATCAGCCCCAGCATTTT.

This chain connects TRBV7-6 to TRBJ2-1; TRBD1 agrees at 7 bases. The J segment lost 8 bases and the V segment lost 0 bases, leaving 7 bases of the junction unmatched. The CDR3 spans 15 residues. Germline loops: CDR1 SGHVS, CDR2 FNYEAQ. The CDR3 nucleotides read TGTGCCAGCAGCTTAGCAGGGGGCCCTTTGGATGAGCAGTTCTTC. This codes for CASSLAGGPLDEQFF.

J is TRBJ1-4 and V is TRBV27; a weak D match, TRBD1 (6 bases). CDR3 length equals 16 residues. The V end lost 5 bases, the J end lost 7 bases, and 20 bases lay between the germline ends. Germline loops: CDR1 MNHEY, CDR2 SMNVEV (reference sequence). CDR3 region: CASSPLGGGYSEKLFF. In nucleotides, the CDR3 is TGTGCCAGCAGTCCTTTGGGAGGGGGTTATAGTGAAAAACTGTTTTTT.